This TCR beta chain was captured by sequencing in a study of cytomegalovirus exposure and HLA in healthy donors. Study in general: It was reported in a later analysis that the roughly 120 validation repertoires used the same platform as the roughly 700 first-cohort repertoires.

The validation cohort, a group of over a hundred subjects, included the donors and was separate from the roughly 620-subject first cohort. Method: immunoSEQ multiplex PCR; TCRdb's copy keeps in-frame clones and lacks some. This sample has about 170,000 clones; approximately 86% occur once, and the top ten carry roughly 2.7%. This CDR3 region has 13 residues. Trimming took off 1 base at V and 6 bases at J, with 4 bases between the two ends. Looked up from germline, CDR1 is SGHVS and CDR2 is FQNEAQ. As regards this clone: Its antigen remains unknown.

Study results and caveats: First-cohort TCR clusters tended to co-occur in the 95 to 150 validation repertoires, a later analysis found. The study flagged some 180 TCR beta chains as cytomegalovirus-associated.

The rearrangement links TRBV7-8 to TRBJ2-6, with unresolved D. The sequenced sample consisted of PBMCs. The clonotype originates from a man aged 18 to 30 in good health and CMV-seropositive. The CDR3, as DNA: TGTGCCAGCAGCTTAGTTCAGGCCAACGTCCTGACTTTC. Protein: CASSLVQANVLTF.